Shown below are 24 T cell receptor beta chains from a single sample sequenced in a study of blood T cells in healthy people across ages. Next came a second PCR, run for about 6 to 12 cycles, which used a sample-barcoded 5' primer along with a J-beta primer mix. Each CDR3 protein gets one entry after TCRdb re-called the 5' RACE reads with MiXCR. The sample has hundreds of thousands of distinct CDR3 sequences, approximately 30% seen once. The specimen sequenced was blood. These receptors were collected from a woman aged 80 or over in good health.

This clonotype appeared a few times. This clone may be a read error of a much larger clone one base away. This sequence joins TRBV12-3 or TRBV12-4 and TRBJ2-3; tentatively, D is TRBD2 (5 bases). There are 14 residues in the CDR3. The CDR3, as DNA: TGTGCCAGCAGTTCTAGAGCTAGCACAGATGCGCAGTATTTT. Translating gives CASSSRASTDAQYF.

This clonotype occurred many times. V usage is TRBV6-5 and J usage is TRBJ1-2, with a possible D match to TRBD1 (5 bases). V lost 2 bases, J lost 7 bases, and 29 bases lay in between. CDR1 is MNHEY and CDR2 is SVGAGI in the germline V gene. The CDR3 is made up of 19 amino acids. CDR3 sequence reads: CASSYLGQGPSYGLRGYTF. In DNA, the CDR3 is TGTGCCAGCAGTTACCTAGGCCAGGGACCCTCATATGGGCTCCGTGGCTACACCTTC.

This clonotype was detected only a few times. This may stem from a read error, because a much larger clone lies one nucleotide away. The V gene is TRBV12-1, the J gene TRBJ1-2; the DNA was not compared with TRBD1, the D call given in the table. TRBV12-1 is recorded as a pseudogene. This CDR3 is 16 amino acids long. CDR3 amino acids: CASTPGSEGRSYGYTF. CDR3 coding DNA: TGTGCCAGCACCCCCGGAAGCGAGGGAAGGAGCTATGGCTACACCTTC.

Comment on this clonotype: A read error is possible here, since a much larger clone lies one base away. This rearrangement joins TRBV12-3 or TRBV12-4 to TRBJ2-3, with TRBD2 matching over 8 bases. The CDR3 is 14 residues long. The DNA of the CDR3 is TGTGCCAGCAGTTTGACTAGCGTAACAGATATGCAGTATTTT. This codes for CASSLTSVTDMQYF.

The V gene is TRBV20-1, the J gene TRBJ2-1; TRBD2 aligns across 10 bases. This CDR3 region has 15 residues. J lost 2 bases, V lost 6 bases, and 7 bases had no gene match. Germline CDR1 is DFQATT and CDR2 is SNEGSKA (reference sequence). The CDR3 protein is CSAEYLAGAYNEQFF. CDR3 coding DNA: TGCAGTGCAGAATACCTAGCGGGGGCCTACAATGAGCAGTTCTTC.

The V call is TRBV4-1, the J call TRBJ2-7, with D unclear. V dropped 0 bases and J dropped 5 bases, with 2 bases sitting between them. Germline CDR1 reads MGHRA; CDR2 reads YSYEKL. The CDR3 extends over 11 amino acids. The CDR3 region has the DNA TGCGCCAGCAGCCAAGAGCACGAGCAGTACTTC. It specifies CASSQEHEQYF.

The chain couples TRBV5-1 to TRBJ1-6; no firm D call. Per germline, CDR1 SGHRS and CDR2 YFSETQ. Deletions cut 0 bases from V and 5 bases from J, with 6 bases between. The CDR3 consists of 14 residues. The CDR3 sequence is CASSLAGDNSPLHF. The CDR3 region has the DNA TGCGCCAGCAGCTTGGCCGGGGATAATTCACCCCTCCACTTT.

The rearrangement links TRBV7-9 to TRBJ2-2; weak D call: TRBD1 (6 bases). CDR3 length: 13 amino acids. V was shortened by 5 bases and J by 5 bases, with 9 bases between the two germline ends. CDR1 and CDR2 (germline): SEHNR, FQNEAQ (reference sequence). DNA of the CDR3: TGTGCCAGCAGCCCGACAGGTACCGGGGAGCTGTTTTTT. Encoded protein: CASSPTGTGELFF.

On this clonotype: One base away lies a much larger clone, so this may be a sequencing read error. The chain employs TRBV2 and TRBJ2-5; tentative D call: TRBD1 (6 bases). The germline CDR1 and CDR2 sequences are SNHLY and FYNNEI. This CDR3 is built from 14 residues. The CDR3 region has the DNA TGTGCCAGCAGGGAAGCAAGGGGGAGACTGACCCAGTACTTC. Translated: CASREARGRLTQYF.

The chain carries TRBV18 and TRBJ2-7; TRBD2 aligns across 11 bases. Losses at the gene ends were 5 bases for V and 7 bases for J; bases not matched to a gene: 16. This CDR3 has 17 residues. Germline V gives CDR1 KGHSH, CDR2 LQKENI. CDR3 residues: CASSSMPGSGGGNEQYF. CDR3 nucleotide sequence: TGTGCCAGCTCATCGATGCCCGGTAGCGGGGGGGGTAATGAGCAGTACTTC.

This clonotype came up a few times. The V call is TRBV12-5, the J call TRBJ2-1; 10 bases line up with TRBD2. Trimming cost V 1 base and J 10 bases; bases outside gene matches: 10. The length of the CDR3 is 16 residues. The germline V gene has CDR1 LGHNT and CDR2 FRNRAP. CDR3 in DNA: TGTGCTAGTGGTTTGGGGGGTAGCGGGGGGTTCGAGGAGCAGTTCTTC. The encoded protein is CASGLGGSGGFEEQFF.

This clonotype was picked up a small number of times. CDR3 in amino acids: CASSGGQGFRQFTEAFF. The CDR3 DNA is TGCGCCAGCAGCGGGGGACAGGGGTTTCGCCAGTTCACTGAAGCTTTCTTT. The chain couples TRBV5-1 to TRBJ1-1; 10 positions agree with TRBD1. Germline lookup yields CDR1 SGHRS and CDR2 YFSETQ. Trimming at V came to 4 bases and at J to 4 bases, leaving 13 bases not matched to a gene. This CDR3 has 17 amino acids. The variable domain in full, completed from reference TRBV5-1 and TRBJ1-1, reads KAGVTQTPRYLIKTRGQQVTLSCSPISGHRSVSWYQQTPGQGLQFLFEYFSETQRNKGNFPGRFSGRQFSNSRSEMNVSTLELGDSALYLCASSGGQGFRQFTEAFFGQGTRLTVV.

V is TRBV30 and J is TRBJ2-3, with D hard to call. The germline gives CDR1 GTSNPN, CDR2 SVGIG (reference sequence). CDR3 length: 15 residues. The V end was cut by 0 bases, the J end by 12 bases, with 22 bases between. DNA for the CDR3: TGTGCCTGGAGTGTCCGGAGATCCACCGCCAGATTCCAGTATTTT. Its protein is CAWSVRRSTARFQYF.

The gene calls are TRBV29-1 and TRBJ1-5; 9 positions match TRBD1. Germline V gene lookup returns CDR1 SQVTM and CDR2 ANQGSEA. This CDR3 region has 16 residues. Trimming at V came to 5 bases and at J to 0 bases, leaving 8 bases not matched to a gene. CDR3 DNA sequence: TGCAGCGTTAGGGAACAGGGGGCGGGTAGCAATCAGCCCCAGCATTTT. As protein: CSVREQGAGSNQPQHF.

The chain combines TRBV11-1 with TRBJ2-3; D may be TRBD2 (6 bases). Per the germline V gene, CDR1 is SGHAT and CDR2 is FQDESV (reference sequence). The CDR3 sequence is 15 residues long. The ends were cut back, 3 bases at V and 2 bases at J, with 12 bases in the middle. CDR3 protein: CASSLEGRTTDTQYF. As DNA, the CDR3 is TGTGCCAGCAGCTTGGAGGGAAGGACCACAGATACGCAGTATTTT.

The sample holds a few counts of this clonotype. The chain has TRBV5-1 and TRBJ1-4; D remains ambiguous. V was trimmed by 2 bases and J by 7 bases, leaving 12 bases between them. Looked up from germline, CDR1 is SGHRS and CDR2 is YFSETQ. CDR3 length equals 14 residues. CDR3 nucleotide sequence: TGCGCCAGCAGCTTTACGGGTTCTGGTGAAAAACTGTTTTTT. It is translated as CASSFTGSGEKLFF.

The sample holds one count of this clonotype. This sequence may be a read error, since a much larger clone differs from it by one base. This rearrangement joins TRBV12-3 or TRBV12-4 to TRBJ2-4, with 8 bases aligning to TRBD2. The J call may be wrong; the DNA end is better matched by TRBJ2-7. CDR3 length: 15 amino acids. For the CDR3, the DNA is TGTGCCAGCAGCCAAAGTCCGGGAGGGAGAAGCGAGCAGTACTTC. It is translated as CASSQSPGGRSEQYF.

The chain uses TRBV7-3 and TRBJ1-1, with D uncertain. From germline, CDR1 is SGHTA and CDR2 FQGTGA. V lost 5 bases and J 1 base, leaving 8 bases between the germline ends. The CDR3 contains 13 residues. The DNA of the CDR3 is TGTGCCAGCAGCGAACAACCGAACACTGAAGCTTTCTTT. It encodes CASSEQPNTEAFF.

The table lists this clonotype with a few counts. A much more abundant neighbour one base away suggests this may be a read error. CDR3 in amino acids: CSARPAGGTNEQYF. In DNA, the CDR3 is TGCAGTGCTAGGCCCGCGGGGGGAACAAATGAGCAGTACTTC. The chain carries TRBV20-1 and TRBJ2-5, with 8 bases identical to TRBD2. V shed 3 bases and J 11 bases; nucleotides not matched to a gene: 14. Germline CDR1 DFQATT, CDR2 SNEGSKA (reference sequence). The CDR3 totals 14 residues.

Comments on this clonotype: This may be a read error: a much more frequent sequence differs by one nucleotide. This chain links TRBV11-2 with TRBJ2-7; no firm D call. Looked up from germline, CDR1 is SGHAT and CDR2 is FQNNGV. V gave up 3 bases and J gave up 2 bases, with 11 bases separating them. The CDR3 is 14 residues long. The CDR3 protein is CASSLGSRAYEQYF. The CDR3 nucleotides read TGTGCCAGCAGCTTGGGTAGTAGGGCCTACGAGCAGTACTTC. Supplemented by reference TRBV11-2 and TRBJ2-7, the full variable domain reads EAGVAQSPRYKIIEKRQSVAFWCNPISGHATLYWYQQILGQGPKLLIQFQNNGVVDDSQLPKDRFSAERLKGVDSTLKIQPAKLEDSAVYLCASSLGSRAYEQYFGPGTRLTVT.

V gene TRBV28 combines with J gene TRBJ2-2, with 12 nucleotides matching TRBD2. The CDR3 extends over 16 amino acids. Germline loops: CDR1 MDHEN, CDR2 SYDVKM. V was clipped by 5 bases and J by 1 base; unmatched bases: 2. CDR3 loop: CASSPGLAGNTGELFF. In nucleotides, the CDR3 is TGTGCCAGCAGTCCGGGACTAGCGGGGAACACCGGGGAGCTGTTTTTT. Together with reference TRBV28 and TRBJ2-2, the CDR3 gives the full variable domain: DVKVTQSSRYLVKRTGEKVFLECVQDMDHENMFWYRQDPGLGLRLIYFSYDVKMKEKGDIPEGYSVSREKKERFSLILESASTNQTSMYLCASSPGLAGNTGELFFGEGSRLTVL.

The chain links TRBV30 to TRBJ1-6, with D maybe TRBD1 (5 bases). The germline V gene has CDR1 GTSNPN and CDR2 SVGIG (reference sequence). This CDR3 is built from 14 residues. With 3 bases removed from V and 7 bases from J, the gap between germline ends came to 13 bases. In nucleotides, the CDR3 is TGTGCCTGGAGAGAGGACATGGGGAATTCACCCCTCCACTTT. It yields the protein CAWREDMGNSPLHF.

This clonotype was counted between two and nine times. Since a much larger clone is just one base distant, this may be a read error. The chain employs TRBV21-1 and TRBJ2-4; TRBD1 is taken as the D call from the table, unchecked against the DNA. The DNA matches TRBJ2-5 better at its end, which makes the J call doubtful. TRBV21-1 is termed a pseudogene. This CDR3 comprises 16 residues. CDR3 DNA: TGTGCCAGCAGCAAATGGGGACAGCCGGGGTGCGGGACCCAGTACTTC. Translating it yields CASSKWGQPGCGTQYF.

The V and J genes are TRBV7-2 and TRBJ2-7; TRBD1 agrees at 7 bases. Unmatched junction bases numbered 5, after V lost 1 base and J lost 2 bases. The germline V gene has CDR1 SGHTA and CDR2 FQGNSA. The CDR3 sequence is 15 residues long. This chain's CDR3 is CASSLVRQGPYEQYF. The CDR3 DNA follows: TGTGCCAGCAGCTTAGTGAGACAGGGCCCCTACGAGCAGTACTTC.